This T cell receptor beta chain was retrieved from a study of OX40 agonist ivuxolimab in advanced cancers. Study results and caveats: Among T cells, CD8+ cells averaged more expanded clones than CD4+ cells. Nonresponders included some who also had low normalized T-cell clonal expansion.

At baseline, cycle 4 day 1, and cycle 7 day 1, blood was sampled. As to this clone: Antigen specificity is unknown.

The CDR3 length is 19 residues. Trimming at V came to 1 base and at J to 1 base, leaving 8 bases not matched to a gene. Germline V lookup: CDR1 LGHNT, CDR2 FRNRAP. The protocol was immunoSEQ multiplex PCR, while the TCRdb copy is restricted to in-frame clones and leaves out a portion. In the table there are 70,000 to 95,000 clones, around 88% of which are singletons. The source is an adult with an advanced solid tumor such as melanoma, head and neck, liver or kidney cancer. This sample comprised CD4+ or CD8+ T cells sorted from blood, obtained in a trial of the OX40 agonist ivuxolimab. This chain connects TRBV12-5 to TRBJ2-3, with 13 bases that match TRBD2. The CDR3 spells CASGLAIPGLAGRTDTQYF. The CDR3, as DNA: TGTGCTAGTGGTTTGGCAATACCGGGACTAGCGGGGCGCACAGATACGCAGTATTTT.